This T cell receptor beta chain was sequenced for a study of T cell responses to AZD1222 COVID-19 vaccine. Study-level background: Second doses that came at about 4 or about 12 weeks were put together.

Study-level findings and limits: In the spike-specific TCR repertoire, nearly half reportedly target unmutated variant regions. White British donors predominated, females outnumbered males, and clonal diversity was possibly underestimated.

V lost 7 bases to trimming and J lost 3 bases; unmatched junction nucleotides: 15. CDR3 length: 16 amino acids. CDR1 is MDHEN, CDR2 SYDVKM, per germline. This clone came up a few times. What it recognizes is unknown. Clones were read by immunoSEQ multiplex PCR, and TCRdb kept only the in-frame ones, dropping some. The repertoire holds 80,000 to 95,000 clones, with 92% as singletons. The TCR sequence derives from an adult in good health. The chain links TRBV28 to TRBJ2-7; TRBD1 agrees at 7 bases. Sequenced here: peripheral blood, sampled on day 0 of AZD1222 vaccination. The CDR3 nucleotides read TGTGCCAGCACCTCCCCCGAGCAGGGGGTATTCTACGAGCAGTACTTC. Its protein is CASTSPEQGVFYEQYF.